The T cell receptor (beta chain) described here comes from a study of T cell responses to AZD1222 COVID-19 vaccine. Study at large: Second doses at about 4 or about 12 weeks were pooled. Broader study findings: Nearly half of spike-specific TCRs reportedly target variant regions that are unmutated in the B.1.351 and B.1.1.7 variants. The sample set comprised mostly white British donors with more females, and clonal diversity was possibly underestimated.

Germline CDR1 and CDR2: MNHEY and SMNVEV (reference sequence). Trimming removed 3 bases at V and 0 bases at J, with 9 bases between. This CDR3 is built from 14 residues. Regarding this clone: As yet, its antigen is unknown.

The data were produced by immunoSEQ multiplex PCR, yet TCRdb's version contains in-frame clones alone and is incomplete. The data hold more than 140,000 clones, with approximately 89% observed a single time. Specimen: peripheral blood, collected on day 0 of AZD1222 vaccination. This TCR was sampled from an adult in good health. The chain couples TRBV27 to TRBJ2-7; D gene ambiguous. The CDR3 DNA sequence: TGTGCCAGCAGTTTGGGGATTTTCTCCTACGAGCAGTACTTC. The encoded protein is CASSLGIFSYEQYF.